The next 17 T cell receptor beta chains were all read from a single sample in a study of shared clonotypes between healthy human individuals. Naive CD8 populations comprised CD45RO-negative cells positively selected for CCR7, excluding terminally differentiated effector memory CD45RA+ cells. Produced via immunoSEQ multiplex PCR; TCRdb's table is partial and in-frame only. The data hold around 2,100,000 clones, with about 94% observed a single time. Sequencing input: naive CD8+ T cells sorted from blood. The receptors stem from a young man in good health.

The chain is built from TRBV5-4 and TRBJ1-2; 8 bases are a match to TRBD1. From germline, CDR1 is SGHNT and CDR2 YYREEE (reference sequence). This CDR3 is 14 amino acids long. Trimming took 2 bases from V and 2 from J; bases not matched to a gene: 2. In nucleotides, the CDR3 is TGTGCCAGCAGCTTAAACAGGGGGAACTATGGCTACACCTTC. This sequence encodes CASSLNRGNYGYTF.

The chain links TRBV6-5 to TRBJ1-5; maybe TRBD1 (5 bases). Germline assignment: CDR1 MNHEY and CDR2 SVGAGI. This CDR3 spans 16 amino acids. The germline V and J ends were trimmed by 3 bases and 6 bases, with 18 bases remaining between them. The CDR3 DNA is TGTGCCAGCAGTTATTCCCCCCAGGGCGCGAGTCAGCCCCAGCATTTT. This sequence encodes CASSYSPQGASQPQHF.

The chain carries TRBV7-9 and TRBJ1-4; D gene uncertain. Trimming removed 5 bases at V and 8 bases at J, with 12 bases between. The CDR3 has 13 residues. Germline CDR1 reads SEHNR; CDR2 reads FQNEAQ (reference sequence). CDR3 nucleotide sequence: TGTGCCAGCAGCCTACCCCTCAGGGAAAAACTGTTTTTT. It yields the protein CASSLPLREKLFF.

This clone was counted once. The chain has TRBV5-1 and TRBJ2-7; possibly TRBD1 or TRBD2 for D (5 bases each). Trimming removed 2 bases at V and 1 base at J, with 19 bases between. There are 17 residues in the CDR3. Germline V CDR1 and CDR2: SGHRS, YFSETQ. As DNA, the CDR3 is TGCGCCAGCAGCTTAGGAACCGGGACGCCTGTTTCCTACGAGCAGTACTTC. It translates to CASSLGTGTPVSYEQYF.

V usage is TRBV11-2 and J usage is TRBJ1-4, with TRBD1 identical over 7 bases. The CDR3 covers 15 residues. The V segment lost 3 bases and the J segment 4 bases; nucleotides outside the gene matches: 5. Germline CDR1 and CDR2: SGHAT and FQNNGV. The CDR3 sequence is CASSFRQGFNEKLFF. The DNA for the CDR3 is TGTGCCAGCAGCTTCCGACAGGGCTTTAATGAAAAACTGTTTTTT.

The rearrangement joins TRBV13 to TRBJ2-5; D could derive from TRBD1 or TRBD2 (6 bases each). The CDR3 is made up of 14 amino acids. Germline V lookup: CDR1 PRHDT, CDR2 FYEKMQ (reference sequence). Trimming cost V 1 base and J 4 bases, with 10 bases left between them. The CDR3 region has the DNA TGTGCCAGCAGCTTAGCCGGGGGCCCAGAGACCCAGTACTTC. This gives the protein CASSLAGGPETQYF.

In DNA, the CDR3 is TGTGCCAGCAGTGAAGTGGGATCTGAGCAGTTCTTC. As protein: CASSEVGSEQFF. The rearrangement uses TRBV2 and TRBJ2-1; D is unresolved. This CDR3 comprises 12 residues. The germline V and J ends were trimmed by 1 base and 9 bases, with 7 bases remaining between them. Germline CDR1 and CDR2: SNHLY and FYNNEI.

The table lists this clone with a count of one. The V gene is TRBV27, the J gene TRBJ2-5; D unresolved. The V gene lost 1 base and the J gene lost 5 bases, with 8 bases spanning the gap. CDR1 and CDR2 (germline): MNHEY, SMNVEV (reference sequence). The CDR3 is 13 amino acids. CDR3: CASSLWDGETQYF. For the CDR3, the DNA is TGTGCCAGCAGTTTATGGGATGGTGAGACCCAGTACTTC.

This chain joins TRBV5-1 and TRBJ1-2, with D possibly being TRBD1 (5 bases). Germline-derived CDR1 and CDR2 are SGHRS and YFSETQ. This CDR3 spans 15 amino acids. Trimming took off 2 bases at V and 8 bases at J, with 19 bases between the two ends. Here the CDR3 reads CASSFTGPNGGGYTF. The CDR3 bases are TGCGCCAGCAGCTTTACAGGACCCAACGGAGGGGGCTACACCTTC.

To note about this clone: The same CDR3 can be traced to other DNA sequences in this sample. The chain has TRBV7-9 and TRBJ2-3, with 10 bases aligning to TRBD2. This CDR3 has 15 residues. Germline trimming cut 6 bases from V and 2 bases from J; bases unmatched to any gene: 5. Germline CDR1 SEHNR, CDR2 FQNEAQ (reference sequence). CDR3 bases: TGTGCCAGCAGTTTACTAGCGGGATCCACAGATACGCAGTATTTT. Translation gives CASSLLAGSTDTQYF.

CDR3 in DNA: TGTGCCAGCAGTGAAGCGGTGGGCAGGGGAAGCAATCAGCCCCAGCATTTT. It is translated as CASSEAVGRGSNQPQHF. V and J are TRBV2 and TRBJ1-5; D possibly corresponds to TRBD1 (6 bases). With 0 bases removed from V and 1 base from J, the gap between germline ends came to 13 bases. Looked up from germline, CDR1 is SNHLY and CDR2 is FYNNEI. This CDR3 has 17 residues.

The chain carries TRBV10-2 and TRBJ2-7; the D call may be TRBD1 or TRBD2 (5 bases each). Trimming took off 7 bases at V and 3 bases at J, with 16 bases between the two ends. The V gene's germline CDR1 is WSHSY and CDR2 SAAADI. The CDR3 loop spans 14 amino acids. DNA for the CDR3: TGCGCCAGCACCTGGGACGCAGGTGGCTACGAGCAGTACTTC. Residues: CASTWDAGGYEQYF.

The J gene is TRBJ2-7, the V gene TRBV6-5; D possibly corresponds to TRBD1 (5 bases). The CDR3 sequence is 14 residues long. The germline V gene has CDR1 MNHEY and CDR2 SVGAGI. V dropped 0 bases and J dropped 7 bases, with 13 bases sitting between them. The CDR3 bases are TGTGCCAGCAGTTACTCGTGGGCAGGGAATGAGCAGTACTTC. Translating gives CASSYSWAGNEQYF.

Concerning this clone itself: The sample contains more than one DNA sequence encoding this CDR3. V is TRBV6-5 and J is TRBJ2-7; D may be TRBD1 (6 bases). Germline-derived CDR1 and CDR2 are MNHEY and SVGAGI. V gave up 3 bases and J gave up 0 bases, with 12 bases separating them. The CDR3 is 15 amino acids. The CDR3 spells CASSYSGESSYEQYF. The CDR3 bases are TGTGCCAGCAGTTATTCAGGGGAGAGCTCCTACGAGCAGTACTTC.

V and J are TRBV11-2 and TRBJ2-5, with TRBD2 matching 14 bases. The V and J ends lost 6 bases and 3 bases, in that order; junction bases with no gene match: 15. The germline V gene encodes CDR1 SGHAT and CDR2 FQNNGV. The CDR3 contains 19 residues. CDR3 DNA sequence: TGTGCCAGCAGTTCCACTAGGCTGGGACTAGCGGGAGTCGAAGAGACCCAGTACTTC. Amino acids: CASSSTRLGLAGVEETQYF.

This chain connects TRBV28 to TRBJ2-5; 13 bases match TRBD2. Unmatched junction bases numbered 16, after V lost 1 base and J lost 2 bases. The CDR3 consists of 21 residues. Per the germline V gene, CDR1 is MDHEN and CDR2 is SYDVKM. This CDR3 is CASSLSVDRLAGGLLQETQYF. The DNA for the CDR3 is TGTGCCAGCAGTTTATCGGTCGACCGACTAGCGGGGGGACTACTTCAAGAGACCCAGTACTTC.

This chain uses TRBV5-1 with TRBJ2-2, with D unclear. Deletions cut 0 bases from V and 3 bases from J, with 6 bases between. The CDR3 covers 14 residues. Germline CDR1 SGHRS, CDR2 YFSETQ. The CDR3 bases are TGCGCCAGCAGCTTGGTAACTCACACCGGGGAGCTGTTTTTT. Its protein is CASSLVTHTGELFF.